These 21 T cell receptor beta chains originate from one sample sequenced in a study of post-analysis software for immune sequencing data (dated by TCRdb to 2013 to 2016). No antigen has been identified for these receptors. Library construction relied on PCR. The sample was run on an Illumina HiSeq 2500. To reduce PCR and sequencing biases, unique molecular identifiers were built into the TCR beta cDNA libraries. The raw public reads went through TCRdb reprocessing: fastp at Q25, MiXCR clone calling, in-frame beta chains kept. Rows merge per CDR3 protein into single entries with the most common DNA and genes. This sample gives about 560,000 distinct CDR3 sequences in total; around 47% of them show up just once. The top ten clonotypes cover roughly 1.8% of the sample. On the study overall, not on this receptor specifically: Patients showed significantly higher frequencies than controls for about 5 TRBV segments, among them TRBV5-6, TRBV5-1 and TRBV20-1.

Sequencing used blood. All receptors derive from a girl between 5 and 17 years old with multiple sclerosis.

The chain recombines TRBV21-1 with TRBJ1-2; the table's D call TRBD1 went unverified against the DNA. TRBV21-1 is a listed pseudogene. The CDR3 has 13 amino acids. The CDR3 loop is CASTDRRATGYTF. DNA for the CDR3: TGTGCCAGCACCGACCGCAGGGCGACTGGCTACACCTTC.

This clonotype was counted between two and nine times. J is TRBJ2-1 and V is TRBV6-6; D possibly corresponds to TRBD1 (5 bases). CDR3 length: 14 amino acids. Germline V lookup: CDR1 MNHNY, CDR2 SVGAGI (reference sequence). Deletions cut 4 bases from V and 9 bases from J, with 16 bases between. CDR3 sequence reads: CASSSPDRYTEQFF. CDR3 DNA: TGTGCCAGCAGTTCCCCCGACAGATATACTGAGCAGTTCTTC.

The V call is TRBV2, the J call TRBJ2-5; D ambiguous. Trimming stripped 5 bases from V and 12 bases from J, with 13 bases between. The CDR3 has 11 amino acids. From germline, CDR1 is SNHLY and CDR2 FYNNEI. The CDR3 sequence is CASSQQSEKYF. For the CDR3, the DNA is TGTGCCAGCAGTCAACAGAGTGAAAAGTACTTC. The complete variable domain, with remaining parts taken from reference TRBV2 and TRBJ2-5, reads EPEVTQTPSHQVTQMGQEVILRCVPISNHLYFYWYRQILGQKVEFLVSFYNNEISEKSEIFDDQFSVERPDGSNFTLKIRSTKLEDSAMYFCASSQQSEKYFGPGTRLLVL.

This clonotype was seen a few times. This chain joins TRBV11-1 and TRBJ2-1; 7 nucleotides align to TRBD2. The CDR3 loop spans 14 amino acids. J lost 9 bases, V lost 5 bases, and 10 bases had no gene match. CDR1 is SGHAT and CDR2 is FQDESV in the germline V gene (reference sequence). The CDR3 DNA reads as TGTGCCAGCAGCAACCCGACTAGCTCGATTGAGCAGTTCTTC. Translating gives CASSNPTSSIEQFF.

This clonotype was recorded only once. The V and J genes are TRBV10-3 and TRBJ2-4; 7 positions match TRBD2. The CDR3 spans 15 residues. V gave up 2 bases and J gave up 13 bases; unmatched junction bases: 14. The V gene's germline CDR1 is ENHRY and CDR2 SYGVKD. The CDR3 DNA reads as TGTGCCATCAGTGAGAGCGGGACGTCCGCCGGGCAGCAGTACTTC. Translation gives CAISESGTSAGQQYF.

The CDR3 coding sequence is TGTGCCAGCAGTTACTCGATAGACCCCTCGGGCACTGAAGCTTTCTTT. Amino acid sequence: CASSYSIDPSGTEAFF. The chain links TRBV6-2 or TRBV6-3 to TRBJ1-1; no definite D call. The V gene lost 0 bases and the J gene lost 4 bases, with 15 bases spanning the gap. The germline gives CDR1 MNHEY, CDR2 SVGEGT. The CDR3 runs to 16 residues.

CDR3 DNA: TGTGCCAGCAGTTTAGGGGAGTACTATGGCTACACCTTC. It specifies CASSLGEYYGYTF. The genes are TRBV28 and TRBJ1-2, with D unresolved. CDR1 and CDR2 (germline): MDHEN, SYDVKM. V lost 2 bases and J 3 bases, leaving 7 bases between the germline ends. The CDR3 length is 13 residues.

This clonotype has only a few counts. The V call is TRBV10-3, the J call TRBJ2-7; D might be TRBD1 (6 bases). Germline V gene data show CDR1 as ENHRY and CDR2 as SYGVKD. This CDR3 is 15 amino acids long. V lost 0 bases and J 6 bases, leaving 15 bases between the germline ends. Written as DNA, the CDR3 is TGTGCCATCAGTGAGTCCACAGGGTCAGCCTTCGAGCAGTACTTC. Amino acid sequence: CAISESTGSAFEQYF.

The V and J genes are TRBV28 and TRBJ2-7, with a weak D call TRBD2 (6 bases). CDR1 is MDHEN and CDR2 is SYDVKM in the germline V gene. The V end was cut by 7 bases, the J end by 4 bases, with 17 bases between. The CDR3 sequence is 14 residues long. The CDR3 loop reads CASTSPGREYEQYF. Written as DNA, the CDR3 is TGTGCCAGCACTTCCCCGGGACGGGAGTACGAGCAGTACTTC.

V and J are TRBV5-1 and TRBJ2-1; maybe TRBD1 (5 bases). CDR3 length: 15 residues. V lost 3 bases, J lost 3 bases, and 13 bases lay in between. Germline V gives CDR1 SGHRS, CDR2 YFSETQ. The CDR3 is CASSWGLGDYNEQFF. The CDR3, as DNA: TGCGCCAGCAGCTGGGGTTTAGGGGACTACAATGAGCAGTTCTTC.

V gene TRBV11-2 combines with J gene TRBJ1-2; D call uncertain. Trimming stripped 4 bases from V and 2 bases from J, with 8 bases between. Germline CDR1 SGHAT, CDR2 FQNNGV. The CDR3 sequence is 13 residues long. This chain's CDR3 is CASSSHKNYGYTF. DNA of the CDR3: TGTGCCAGCAGCTCTCACAAGAACTATGGCTACACCTTC.

The chain employs TRBV12-3 or TRBV12-4 and TRBJ1-5; TRBD1 agrees at 11 bases. The CDR3 runs 15 residues. Unmatched junction bases numbered 5, after V lost 5 bases and J lost 5 bases. DNA for the CDR3: TGTGCCAGCAGTCCCGGGACAGGGGGGTATCAGCCCCAGCATTTT. This encodes CASSPGTGGYQPQHF.

V usage is TRBV19 and J usage is TRBJ2-7; D tentatively reads TRBD1 or TRBD2 (5 bases each). The V end was cut by 3 bases, the J end by 2 bases, with 17 bases between. This CDR3 contains 16 residues. Germline loops: CDR1 LNHDA, CDR2 SQIVND (reference sequence). The CDR3, as DNA: TGTGCCAGTAGTATGAGGGGCCTTAAGAGCCCCTACGAGCAGTACTTC. It specifies CASSMRGLKSPYEQYF.

This clonotype was picked up a small number of times. The J gene is TRBJ2-3, the V gene TRBV29-1; weak D call: TRBD2 (5 bases). Trimming left V 6 bases short and J 5 bases short, with 18 bases between. This CDR3 contains 14 residues. Germline-derived CDR1 and CDR2 are SQVTM and ANQGSEA. CDR3 nucleotides: TGCAGCGTGAAGGAGTGGGAGCAGAAAGATACGCAGTATTTT. Protein: CSVKEWEQKDTQYF.

This sequence joins TRBV12-3 or TRBV12-4 and TRBJ2-7, with TRBD1 identical over 8 bases. The CDR3 contains 15 residues. J lost 3 bases, V lost 4 bases, and 8 bases had no gene match. CDR3 residues: CASSSLGQAVYEQYF. The CDR3 DNA is TGTGCCAGCAGTTCCCTGGGACAGGCCGTCTACGAGCAGTACTTC.

J is TRBJ2-1 and V is TRBV10-3, with 16 bases fitting TRBD2. The length of the CDR3 is 15 residues. In germline, CDR1 is ENHRY, CDR2 SYGVKD. After removal of 6 bases from V and 9 bases from J, the junction contained 5 bases not matched to a gene. The CDR3 DNA reads as TGTGCCATCAGCCCGGGACTAGCGGGGGGGAGTGAGCAGTTCTTC. Translation: CAISPGLAGGSEQFF.

This clonotype showed up just once. DNA for the CDR3: TGTGCCAGCAGTTACGCAGGAAAGGTCGCTTCCGGCTACACCTTC. As protein: CASSYAGKVASGYTF. The chain couples TRBV6-5 to TRBJ1-2; D gene uncertain. The CDR3 is 15 residues long. Germline assignment: CDR1 MNHEY and CDR2 SVGAGI. V gave up 2 bases and J gave up 8 bases, with 18 bases separating them.

This clonotype was picked up one time. The gene calls are TRBV3-1 and TRBJ2-1, with TRBD2 matching 12 bases. CDR3 size: 18 residues. Germline assignment: CDR1 LGHDT and CDR2 YNNKEL (reference sequence). With 0 bases clipped from V and 1 base from J, the junction kept 4 bases outside the gene matches. CDR3 region: CASSQDGLAGSSYNEQFF. CDR3 DNA sequence: TGTGCCAGCAGCCAAGACGGACTAGCGGGAAGTTCCTACAATGAGCAGTTCTTC.

This clonotype was observed a few times. This chain links TRBV9 with TRBJ1-6; D unclear. CDR3 length equals 13 residues. V lost 3 bases and J 10 bases, leaving 11 bases between the germline ends. Germline-derived CDR1 and CDR2 are SGDLS and YYNGEE. CDR3 protein: CASSALGESPLHF. The CDR3 nucleotides read TGTGCCAGCAGCGCACTAGGTGAATCACCCCTCCACTTT.

The CDR3, as DNA: TGTGCCAGCAGAGATACAGGGGCTAATGGCTACACCTTC. This codes for CASRDTGANGYTF. The gene calls are TRBV12-3 or TRBV12-4 and TRBJ1-2, with 7 nucleotides matching TRBD1. V gave up 6 bases and J gave up 6 bases; unmatched junction bases: 7. The CDR3 contains 13 residues.

This clonotype was detected a few times. The V gene is TRBV4-1, the J gene TRBJ1-6; unclear D gene. V was cut by 2 bases and J by 5 bases, with 13 bases left in between. The CDR3 extends over 16 amino acids. Germline assignment: CDR1 MGHRA and CDR2 YSYEKL. CDR3 protein: CASSQMGGSDNSPLHF. CDR3 bases: TGCGCCAGCAGCCAAATGGGTGGGAGCGATAATTCACCCCTCCACTTT.